This is a list of T cell receptor beta chains from one sample in a study of identical twins. TCRdb re-called the 5' RACE reads with MiXCR, one entry per CDR3 protein. The table includes about 220,000 distinct CDR3 sequences, around 7.6% detected once. In addition, the sample was reused for a study of yellow fever vaccine responses in identical twins.

Specimen: CD8+ T cells sorted from blood. The receptors were sampled from a woman between 18 and 29 years old in good health. Each CDR3 is given with its conserved first and last residue. A D gene is named only where the DNA matches it firmly. Size is stated for part of the rows, as once, few or many counts, or as a class when the clone is expanded.

d_call	j_call	v_call	clone_size	cdr3_aa	cdr3_nt
TRBD2	TRBJ2-1	TRBV10-2	-	CASTSGSMAQQFF	TGCGCCAGCACCAGCGGGAGTATGGCCCAGCAGTTCTTC
-	TRBJ2-3	TRBV3-1	few	CASSLSPSGAFTDTQYF	TGTGCCAGCAGCCTATCCCCGAGCGGAGCCTTCACAGATACGCAGTATTTT
TRBD1	TRBJ2-7	TRBV19	many	CASRETGSSSYEQYF	TGTGCCAGTAGAGAGACAGGGTCGAGCTCCTACGAGCAGTACTTC
TRBD2	TRBJ2-7	TRBV13	few	CASSLGTLAVYEQYF	TGTGCCAGCAGCTTAGGAACACTAGCGGTCTACGAGCAGTACTTC
TRBD1	TRBJ2-1	TRBV29-1	many	CSVRPGTGGLGYEQFF	TGCAGCGTAAGGCCCGGGACAGGGGGTTTGGGGTATGAGCAGTTCTTC
TRBD2	TRBJ2-3	TRBV28	many	CASSGTSGRRDPFTDTQYF	TGTGCCAGCAGCGGGACTAGCGGGAGGAGGGACCCCTTCACAGATACGCAGTATTTT
TRBD1	TRBJ1-1	TRBV4-2	few	CASSQEGGTVNTEAFF	TGTGCCAGCAGCCAAGAAGGTGGGACAGTGAACACTGAAGCTTTCTTT
TRBD1	TRBJ1-1	TRBV5-1	many	CASSLVSGGSTEAFF	TGCGCCAGCAGCTTGGTTTCAGGGGGGAGCACTGAAGCTTTCTTT
-	TRBJ2-7	TRBV2	-	CASSEGLEQYF	TGTGCCAGCAGTGAAGGGCTCGAGCAGTACTTC
-	TRBJ1-2	TRBV29-1	many	CSVGDRNYGYTF	TGCAGCGTTGGAGACAGGAACTATGGCTACACCTTC
-	TRBJ2-2	TRBV5-5	many	CASSLSRSNTGELFF	TGTGCCAGCAGCTTAAGTAGGTCGAACACCGGGGAGCTGTTTTTT
-	TRBJ1-2	TRBV20-1	-	CSAAHADGYTF	TGCAGTGCCGCCCACGCAGATGGCTACACCTTC
-	TRBJ2-2	TRBV5-6	many	CASSLRTANTGELFF	TGTGCCAGCAGCTTGCGGACAGCGAACACCGGGGAGCTGTTTTTT
-	TRBJ2-2	TRBV29-1	-	CSADPGTANTGELFF	TGCAGCGCCGACCCGGGGACGGCGAACACCGGGGAGCTGTTTTTT
TRBD2	TRBJ2-1	TRBV3-1	-	CASSPGTSGDYNEQFF	TGTGCCAGCAGCCCAGGGACTAGCGGGGACTACAATGAGCAGTTCTTC
TRBD2	TRBJ2-3	TRBV28	few	CASSSGGDGTDTQYF	TGTGCCAGCAGTAGCGGGGGGGATGGCACAGATACGCAGTATTTT
TRBD1	TRBJ2-3	TRBV20-1	many	CSARGEDRGLTDTQYF	TGCAGTGCTAGAGGGGAAGACAGGGGCCTCACAGATACGCAGTATTTT
TRBD2	TRBJ2-3	TRBV2	few	CASSSEGGGDTQYF	TGTGCCAGCAGTTCGGAGGGCGGGGGAGATACGCAGTATTTT
-	TRBJ2-7	TRBV20-1	many	CSASAYGTKYEQYF	TGCAGTGCTAGTGCCTACGGGACAAAATACGAGCAGTACTTC
TRBD2	TRBJ2-1	TRBV12-3/TRBV12-4	few	CASSLTSGRANEQFF	TGTGCCAGCAGTTTGACTAGCGGGAGGGCAAATGAGCAGTTCTTC
-	TRBJ2-3	TRBV12-3/TRBV12-4	many	CATTGIYTDTQYF	TGTGCCACCACCGGGATTTACACAGATACGCAGTATTTT
-	TRBJ2-1	TRBV28	-	CASRQVGGSNEQFF	TGTGCCAGCAGACAAGTCGGTGGGTCCAATGAGCAGTTCTTC
-	TRBJ1-4	TRBV7-6	many	CASSSLARDPNEKLFF	TGTGCCAGCAGCTCCCTCGCCCGTGACCCTAATGAAAAACTGTTTTTT
TRBD2	TRBJ2-1	TRBV5-6	many	CASRIGREDPYNEQFF	TGTGCCAGCAGAATAGGGCGGGAGGACCCCTACAATGAGCAGTTCTTC
-	TRBJ1-2	TRBV12-5	-	CASAPTDWGVGYTF	TGTGCTAGTGCCCCGACGGACTGGGGGGTTGGCTACACCTTC
-	TRBJ2-4	TRBV27	-	CASSSPKNTQYF	TGTGCCAGCAGTTCACCCAAAAACACTCAGTACTTC
-	TRBJ1-4	TRBV20-1	many	CSAIVGALVF	TGCAGTGCTATTGTCGGGGCCCTGGTTTTT
-	TRBJ2-1	TRBV20-1	few	CSARDPMGNEQFF	TGCAGTGCTAGAGACCCGATGGGGAATGAGCAGTTCTTC
-	TRBJ1-1	TRBV7-9	many	CASSLAAIMNTEAFF	TGTGCCAGCAGCTTAGCGGCGATAATGAACACTGAAGCTTTCTTT
-	TRBJ2-2	TRBV7-6	few	CASSPGQPTGELFF	TGTGCCAGCAGCCCAGGACAGCCCACCGGGGAGCTGTTTTTT
TRBD1	TRBJ2-7	TRBV6-1	few	CASSKNRGYEQYF	TGTGCCAGCAGTAAGAACAGGGGTTACGAGCAGTACTTC
-	TRBJ2-3	TRBV12-3/TRBV12-4	-	CASSFSPADASTDTQYF	TGTGCCAGCAGCTTTTCCCCAGCGGACGCTAGCACAGATACGCAGTATTTT
TRBD2	TRBJ2-3	TRBV11-3	many	CASSPRLAGGLDTQYF	TGTGCCAGCAGCCCGCGACTAGCGGGAGGCCTAGATACGCAGTATTTT
TRBD2	TRBJ2-3	TRBV25-1	few	CASSDIAGSTDTQYF	TGTGCCAGCAGTGATATAGCGGGCAGCACAGATACGCAGTATTTT
-	TRBJ2-2	TRBV7-9	many	CASRKGGFSTGELFF	TGTGCCAGCAGAAAAGGGGGTTTCAGCACCGGGGAGCTGTTTTTT
-	TRBJ2-1	TRBV7-6	few	CASSQKNNEQFF	TGTGCCAGCAGCCAAAAAAACAATGAGCAGTTCTTC